The 10 T cell receptor beta chains given below trace back to one sample, sequenced in a study of blood T cells in healthy people across ages (dated by TCRdb to the mid-2010s). Receptor amplification or capture employed 5' RACE. This sample was sequenced with an Illumina HiSeq 2500. A second PCR of about 7 to 12 cycles was run with a J-beta primer mix and a sample-barcoded 5' primer. Using fastp at Q25 and MiXCR, TCRdb reprocessed the public reads and kept productive beta chains. Rows with one shared CDR3 protein collapse into an entry with the most common genes and DNA. Recorded for this sample are some 1.4 million distinct CDR3 sequences; 42% of them occurred a single time. The ten top clones hold under 8% of the sample. The sequencing input was blood. These receptors were taken from a woman aged 18-29 years in good health.

This clonotype was seen a few times. The chain joins TRBV5-1 to TRBJ1-2; D possibly corresponds to TRBD1 (5 bases). CDR3 size: 15 residues. Germline lookup yields CDR1 SGHRS and CDR2 YFSETQ. The ends were cut back, 3 bases at V and 5 bases at J, with 17 bases in the middle. The chain's CDR3 is CASSSLTGRGYGYTF. DNA of the CDR3: TGCGCCAGCAGCTCCCTTACGGGACGGGGGTATGGCTACACCTTC.

The chain recombines TRBV5-8 with TRBJ2-3; TRBD2 agrees at 9 bases. Germline CDR1 reads SGHTS; CDR2 reads YDEGEE. The V segment lost 4 bases and the J segment 3 bases; nucleotides outside the gene matches: 6. The CDR3 loop spans 15 amino acids. CDR3 sequence reads: CASSLSGRRTDTQYF. The CDR3 DNA sequence: TGTGCCAGCAGCCTCAGCGGGAGGCGTACAGATACGCAGTATTTT.

The chain is built from TRBV6-5 and TRBJ2-3; 12 bases align to TRBD2. The CDR3 is made up of 15 amino acids. The V gene's germline CDR1 is MNHEY and CDR2 SVGAGI. V lost 7 bases, J lost 6 bases, and 8 bases stayed unmatched. The chain's CDR3 is CASNRTSGVADTQYF. Here the CDR3 DNA reads TGTGCCAGCAATAGGACTAGCGGGGTTGCGGATACGCAGTATTTT.

In its sample, this clonotype was seen a few times. The J gene is TRBJ2-5, the V gene TRBV15; D may correspond to TRBD1 or TRBD2 (5 bases each). The CDR3 extends over 15 amino acids. Per germline, CDR1 LNHNV and CDR2 YYDKDF (reference sequence). V shed 0 bases and J shed 7 bases, with 15 bases lying between them. CDR3 DNA sequence: TGTGCCACCAGCAGAGAAGGGACCTACTCGGGGACCCAGTACTTC. As protein: CATSREGTYSGTQYF.

This rearrangement joins TRBV29-1 to TRBJ2-1, with D perhaps assigned TRBD1 or TRBD2 (5 bases each). This CDR3 is 13 amino acids long. With 8 bases removed from V and 8 bases from J, the gap between germline ends came to 19 bases. Per the germline V gene, CDR1 is SQVTM and CDR2 is ANQGSEA. The CDR3 bases are TGCAGCACCCCCGGCTTCAGGGACCATGAGCAGTTCTTC. This codes for CSTPGFRDHEQFF.

The table lists this clonotype with a few counts. This chain uses TRBV11-2 with TRBJ2-5; D uncertain. Germline CDR1 SGHAT, CDR2 FQNNGV. The CDR3 length is 12 residues. Trimming shortened V by 0 bases and J by 9 bases, and 8 bases separated the two germline ends. The CDR3 region has the DNA TGTGCCAGCAGCTTAGATCCCCCCTCCCAGTACTTC. Translation gives CASSLDPPSQYF.

The chain carries TRBV20-1 and TRBJ1-1; D is undetermined. V lost 5 bases and J lost 5, with 15 bases in between. The CDR3 extends over 13 amino acids. Germline CDR1 reads DFQATT; CDR2 reads SNEGSKA (reference sequence). The CDR3 sequence is CSAPQPGGTEAFF. The CDR3 coding sequence is TGCAGTGCTCCACAACCGGGAGGTACTGAAGCTTTCTTT.

J is TRBJ1-5 and V is TRBV20-1, with D possibly matching TRBD1 (6 bases). The V end lost 5 bases, the J end lost 3 bases, and 11 bases lay between the germline ends. CDR1 and CDR2 from the germline V gene are DFQATT and SNEGSKA (reference sequence). The CDR3 totals 13 residues. The CDR3 is CSARTANNQPQHF. The CDR3 DNA follows: TGCAGTGCTCGGACAGCTAACAATCAGCCCCAGCATTTT.

The chain is built from TRBV20-1 and TRBJ1-5, with TRBD1 identical over 7 bases. V shed 1 base, J shed 2 bases, and the junction held 8 bases outside the gene matches. The CDR3 sequence is 16 residues long. CDR1 and CDR2 (germline): DFQATT, SNEGSKA (reference sequence). This CDR3 is CSARGTGTAGNQPQHF. The CDR3 region has the DNA TGCAGTGCTAGAGGCACCGGGACAGCCGGCAATCAGCCCCAGCATTTT.

Note on this clonotype: A junction boundary mismatches the germline segment, possibly from a read error. J is TRBJ2-1 and V is TRBV7-9, with D unresolved. CDR1 is SEHNR, CDR2 FQNEAQ, per germline (reference sequence). This CDR3 comprises 14 residues. The CDR3 spells CASSLGVSGNERFF. Here the CDR3 DNA reads TGTGCCAGCAGCTTAGGGGTGTCGGGCAATGAGCGGTTCTTC.